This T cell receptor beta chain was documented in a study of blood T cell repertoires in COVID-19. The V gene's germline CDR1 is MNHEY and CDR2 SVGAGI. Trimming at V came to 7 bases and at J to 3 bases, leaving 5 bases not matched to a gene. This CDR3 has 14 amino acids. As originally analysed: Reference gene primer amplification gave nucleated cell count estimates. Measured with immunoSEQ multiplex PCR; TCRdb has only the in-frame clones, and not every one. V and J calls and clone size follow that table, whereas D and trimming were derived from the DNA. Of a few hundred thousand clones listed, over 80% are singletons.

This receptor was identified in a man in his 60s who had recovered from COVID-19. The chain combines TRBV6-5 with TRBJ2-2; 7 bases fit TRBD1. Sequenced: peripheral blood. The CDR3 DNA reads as TGTGCCAGCAATCGGGACAGATACACCGGGGAGCTGTTTTTT. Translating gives CASNRDRYTGELFF.